This T cell receptor (beta chain) was sequenced during a study of CXCR3-negative and CXCR3-positive naive CD8 T cells. Study at large: The dataset comprises roughly 150 million TRB reads in total, with about 1.5 +/- 0.3 million reads per library. Study results and caveats: TRBV-TRBJ usage matched between naive CXCR3-negative and CXCR3-positive cells but not between memory cells.

Turning to this clonotype: Antigen: not known.

UMI-labeled 5' RACE TRB cDNA libraries were prepared from the cells. TCRdb re-called the 5' RACE reads, yielding one record per CDR3 amino acid sequence without DNA. This repertoire comprises just over 60,000 distinct CDR3 sequences; its ten largest clones make up 4.3%. Naive CD8+ T cells were CD45RO-CCR7+CD27+CD95-. This clonotype was obtained from a human donor in good health. Some clones in this sample may be carry-over from other donors' samples. The sequencing sample was made of naive CXCR3- CD8+ T cells from blood. The sample's subset: CD45RO-CCR7+CD27+CD95- naive CD8+ T cells lacking CXCR3 (TNR3-).

This chain's CDR3 is CSAITGQSIYGYTF. The J gene is TRBJ1-2, the V gene TRBV20-1; TCRdb proposes TRBD1, but this gene call is untestable without DNA. CDR3 length equals 14 residues. Germline CDR1 is DFQATT and CDR2 is SNEGSKA (reference sequence).